This TCR beta chain was found in a study of cytomegalovirus exposure and HLA in healthy donors. Whole-study findings and limits: Researchers catalogued under 200 TCR beta chains as cytomegalovirus-associated. Among the CMV-associated chains, three were confirmed in vitro as specific for CMV antigens.

About this clone: Its target is not known.

Germline lookup yields CDR1 MNHNY and CDR2 SVGAGI (reference sequence). Trimming removed 0 bases from V and 3 bases from J; junction bases left unmatched: 1. The CDR3 is made up of 14 amino acids. Profiled with immunoSEQ multiplex PCR; TCRdb holds only in-frame clones, not every one. The top ten clones hold around 0.9% of a sample with approximately 160,000 clones, approximately 96% of them seen once. Sequenced input: PBMCs. The receptor comes from a woman aged 18-29 years in good health and CMV-seronegative. The rearrangement uses TRBV6-6 and TRBJ2-7; TRBD1 agrees at 8 bases. In nucleotides, the CDR3 is TGTGCCAGCAGTTACTCAACAGGGGGCTACGAGCAGTACTTC. Translated: CASSYSTGGYEQYF.